The 4 T cell receptor beta chains presented below share a single source sample, sequenced in a study of T cell changes during pregnancy in multiple sclerosis (dated by TCRdb to the late 2010s). Receptor libraries were prepared by the immunoSEQ multiplex PCR assay. The immuneACCESS repertoire file appears here via TCRdb, limited to in-frame rearrangements. These files lack a portion of the clones; in checked studies, under half of the deficit traces to unresolved V genes, and the cause of the others is not known. For this sample the table gives around 71,000 clones, of which around 94% were detected only once. The top ten clones comprise roughly 1.1% of the sample. The sequencing used peripheral blood, collected in the third trimester of pregnancy. These receptors all stem from a female donor with multiple sclerosis, enrolled in a pregnancy study.

The chain joins TRBV4-1 to TRBJ1-1; D is unresolved. This CDR3 has 12 amino acids. Germline V CDR1 and CDR2: MGHRA, YSYEKL. The ends were cut back, 6 bases at V and 4 bases at J, with 9 bases in the middle. The CDR3 DNA follows: TGCGCCAGCAGGGCCGCTCGCACTGAAGCTTTCTTT. Translating gives CASRAARTEAFF.

CDR3 sequence reads: CASSLGRGWAFF. In nucleotides, the CDR3 is TGTGCCAGCAGCTTAGGGAGAGGGTGGGCTTTCTTT. The genes are TRBV11-2 and TRBJ1-1; D unresolved. The CDR3 loop spans 12 amino acids. V was cut by 1 base and J by 11 bases, with 11 bases left in between. The germline CDR1 and CDR2 sequences are SGHAT and FQNNGV. Based on the CDR3 plus reference TRBV11-2 and TRBJ1-1, the full variable domain is EAGVAQSPRYKIIEKRQSVAFWCNPISGHATLYWYQQILGQGPKLLIQFQNNGVVDDSQLPKDRFSAERLKGVDSTLKIQPAKLEDSAVYLCASSLGRGWAFFGQGTRLTVV.

The gene calls are TRBV9 and TRBJ2-3; no clear D. V was shortened by 3 bases and J by 5 bases, with 7 bases between the two germline ends. Germline lookup yields CDR1 SGDLS and CDR2 YYNGEE. The CDR3 has 12 amino acids. The DNA of the CDR3 is TGTGCCAGCAGCGCCCAGGAAGATACGCAGTATTTT. It is translated as CASSAQEDTQYF.

The chain combines TRBV29-1 with TRBJ2-1; 9 bases match TRBD2. Germline CDR1 and CDR2: SQVTM and ANQGSEA. The CDR3 is made up of 15 amino acids. Trimming removed 6 bases from V and 2 bases from J; junction bases left unmatched: 8. The CDR3 DNA sequence: TGCAGCGTCTGGGATAGCGGGGGAGCCTACAATGAGCAGTTCTTC. Translated: CSVWDSGGAYNEQFF.